This T cell receptor beta chain was sequenced during a study of T cells expressing NK-cell markers (TCRdb year 2020). About the investigation overall: TCR beta-chain repertoires were profiled in sorted CD3+CD56+NKG2C+, CD3+CD56+NKG2C- and CD3+CD56-NKG2C+ T-cell subsets from several donors. Among the eight sequenced donors, seven were HCMV-seropositive and one was HCMV-seronegative. Randomly selected healthy volunteers, three men and five women, were used as the eight sequenced donors. Libraries were sequenced as 2 x 150 bp reads on Illumina HiSeq 2000/2500, MiSeq or NextSeq.

The study at large found these results: For roughly six donors, the dominant CD3+CD56+NKG2C+ clonotypes were among the top 10 CD8+ clonotypes and accounted for 1.0-7.0% of CD8+ T cells. Those dominant clonotypes were again the most abundant among CD3+CD56-NKG2C+ cells in a few donors, at about 25-65%. Whether the expanded NKG2C-expressing T cell clones were specific for HCMV antigens remained unclear.

The run used an Illumina HiSeq 2000. TCR beta cDNA libraries were made by 5'RACE template switching that added a universal primer site and unique molecular identifiers. Priming for cDNA synthesis came from the TCR beta constant segment, and two successive PCR amplification steps followed. The authors' analysis ran thus. MIGEC handled demultiplexing of the reads and grouping by UMI, while MiTCR was used to assemble and quantify clonotypes. To exclude erroneous sequences, only TCR cDNA sequences supported by at least two reads were retained. The tcR package was used for downstream repertoire analysis, and clonotypes were matched across fractions by CDR3 nucleotide sequence plus V segment. VDJmatch was used to annotate antigen specificity against VDJdb, with one amino acid substitution in CDR3 permitted. TCRdb reprocessed the reads, reporting each CDR3 protein sequence once and no DNA. The V and J calls were not made by the authors but by TCRdb's processing. The table for this sample shows around 470,000 distinct CDR3 sequences. The ten largest clonotypes hold 1.4% of the sample.

HCMV-specific IgG was detected in serum with a commercial ELISA kit to determine HCMV serostatus. Ficoll density gradient centrifugation was used to isolate peripheral blood mononuclear cells from blood. For this clonotype: Its antigen specificity is not known.

What was sequenced was blood T cells: a sorted CD56 or NKG2C T cell subset, CD4+ or CD8+ T cells, or bulk PBMC T cells (not recorded which). This TCR derives from a woman aged 45-65 years in good health. Donor details come from another sample of the same person, matched by shared clones.

The CDR3 in this case is CASSPLRGDLTDSPLHF. The rearranged chain carries TRBV18 and TRBJ1-6; checking the TCRdb D call of TRBD1 is not possible without DNA. CDR1 KGHSH and CDR2 LQKENI are derived from the germline V gene. From the cysteine through the phenylalanine, the CDR3 covers 17 amino acids. DNA was not recorded.